Listed here are 14 T cell receptor beta chains from one sample, sequenced in a study of regulatory T cells in long-lasting Graves disease. Time point reported: newly diagnosed GD, antithyroid drugs for less than 3 months. Extracted RNA from PBMCs served as the source of the TCR library. Both iRepertoire HTBI primers and Arm-PCR of CDR3 regions were used to build the TCR beta libraries. MiXCR, applied by TCRdb to the multiplex PCR reads, yields one record per CDR3 protein. This table holds some 490,000 distinct CDR3 sequences, about 11% found once. These data were likewise used in another study, on T cells in Graves' hyperthyroidism and ophthalmopathy.

The sequences come from peripheral blood mononuclear cells (PBMCs), collected at new diagnosis, from a patient treated with antithyroid drugs. These receptors were collected from a woman aged 30 to 39 with Graves disease.

This clonotype was picked up many times. The chain combines TRBV20-1 with TRBJ2-6; tentatively, D is TRBD2 (5 bases). CDR1 is DFQATT, CDR2 SNEGSKA, per germline (reference sequence). Trimming removed 1 base at V and 1 base at J, with 5 bases between. The CDR3 sequence is 14 residues long. CDR3 DNA: TGCAGTGCTAGAGGAGGGTCTGGGGCCAACGTCCTGACTTTC. It codes for CSARGGSGANVLTF.

The chain joins TRBV20-1 to TRBJ2-1; TRBD2 agrees at 10 bases. Germline CDR1 DFQATT, CDR2 SNEGSKA (reference sequence). With 2 bases clipped from V and 7 bases from J, the junction kept 5 bases outside the gene matches. The CDR3 covers 14 residues. This CDR3 is CSARKGLARNEQFF. CDR3 sequence (DNA): TGCAGTGCTAGAAAGGGACTAGCGAGGAATGAGCAGTTCTTC.

At least ten counts were recorded for this clonotype. J is TRBJ2-5 and V is TRBV20-1; the D call may be TRBD1 or TRBD2 (5 bases each). V dropped 5 bases and J dropped 5 bases, with 18 bases sitting between them. This CDR3 has 14 amino acids. Per germline, CDR1 DFQATT and CDR2 SNEGSKA (reference sequence). CDR3 protein: CSARQRAWQETQYF. For the CDR3, the DNA is TGCAGTGCTCGACAGAGGGCATGGCAGGAGACCCAGTACTTC.

This clonotype has only one observation. The chain is built from TRBV11-3 and TRBJ2-3; 12 nucleotides line up with TRBD2. The CDR3 runs 18 residues. J lost 6 bases, V lost 1 base, and 11 bases had no gene match. CDR1 is SGHNT, CDR2 YENEEA, per germline. CDR3 sequence reads: CASSLGRTSGMTWDTQYF. For the CDR3, the DNA is TGTGCCAGCAGCTTAGGACGGACTAGCGGGATGACATGGGATACGCAGTATTTT.

The chain employs TRBV11-2 and TRBJ2-1; 10 bases agree with TRBD2. The CDR3 length is 17 residues. V was pared by 5 bases and J by 8 bases, with 15 bases of the junction left unmatched. CDR1 SGHAT and CDR2 FQNNGV come from the germline V gene. The CDR3 spells CASSGLAGAPVFDEQFF. The CDR3 DNA follows: TGTGCCAGCAGCGGTCTAGCGGGAGCCCCGGTATTTGATGAGCAGTTCTTC.

The chain couples TRBV14 to TRBJ1-2; TRBD1 agrees at 7 bases. Trimming at V came to 4 bases and at J to 0 bases, leaving 8 bases not matched to a gene. The CDR3 extends over 16 amino acids. From germline, CDR1 is SGHDN and CDR2 FVKESK. The CDR3 DNA reads TGTGCCAGCAGCCTCGGGACAGAGATCCCTAACTATGGCTACACCTTC. Protein product: CASSLGTEIPNYGYTF. The full variable domain, rest sourced from reference TRBV14 and TRBJ1-2, is EAGVTQFPSHSVIEKGQTVTLRCDPISGHDNLYWYRRVMGKEIKFLLHFVKESKQDESGMPNNRFLAERTGGTYSTLKVQPAELEDSGVYFCASSLGTEIPNYGYTFGSGTRLTVV.

This clonotype was recorded at least ten times. V gene TRBV11-2 combines with J gene TRBJ1-4; D not resolved. The V end lost 1 base, the J end lost 0 bases, and 9 bases lay between the germline ends. Germline V lookup: CDR1 SGHAT, CDR2 FQNNGV. The length of the CDR3 is 16 residues. CDR3 DNA: TGTGCCAGCAGCTTAGGGGGTAGTGCAACTAATGAAAAACTGTTTTTT. This translates into CASSLGGSATNEKLFF.

This clonotype was seen at least ten times. The rearrangement links TRBV11-2 to TRBJ1-1, with D maybe TRBD1 (5 bases). From germline, CDR1 is SGHAT and CDR2 FQNNGV. V lost 2 bases and J 5 bases, leaving 12 bases between the germline ends. The CDR3 length is 14 residues. This CDR3 reads CASSLRGRGTEAFF. The CDR3 bases are TGTGCCAGCAGCTTAAGGGGTCGGGGGACTGAAGCTTTCTTT.

In this sample, this clonotype turned up many times. V gene TRBV6-2 or TRBV6-3 combines with J gene TRBJ2-7; 9 bases map to TRBD1. The CDR3 spans 18 residues. The ends lost 0 bases at V and 2 bases at J; junction bases unmatched: 11. Germline V gene sequence: CDR1 MNHEY, CDR2 SVGEGT. CDR3 bases: TGTGCCAGCAGTTACTCGAGCCACCGGGACAGGGTGGCCTACGAGCAGTACTTC. Its protein product is CASSYSSHRDRVAYEQYF.

This clonotype was detected many times. This chain uses TRBV12-3 or TRBV12-4 with TRBJ2-7, with D tentatively TRBD1 or TRBD2 (5 bases each). Deletions cut 2 bases from V and 2 bases from J, with 22 bases between. The CDR3 totals 18 residues. The CDR3 DNA follows: TGTGCCAGCAGTTTATATCCGGGACGCCTGGCCGTACCCTACGAGCAGTACTTC. It is translated as CASSLYPGRLAVPYEQYF.

The table lists this clonotype with many counts. This chain connects TRBV2 to TRBJ2-3; 7 nucleotides align to TRBD2. The CDR3 runs 16 residues. Germline V lookup: CDR1 SNHLY, CDR2 FYNNEI. The ends lost 10 bases at V and 5 bases at J; junction bases unmatched: 18. The chain's CDR3 is CANKRSAASGRDTQYF. CDR3 sequence (DNA): TGTGCCAATAAAAGATCGGCGGCTAGCGGCAGAGATACGCAGTATTTT.

This clonotype has just a few counts. CDR3 sequence reads: CASSPPLKSGKPQQYF. The CDR3 nucleotides read TGTGCCAGCAGCCCCCCCTTGAAAAGCGGGAAGCCACAGCAGTACTTC. The chain couples TRBV7-8 to TRBJ2-7, with 7 bases fitting TRBD2. The J segment lost 8 bases and the V segment lost 5 bases, leaving 18 bases of the junction unmatched. In germline, CDR1 is SGHVS, CDR2 FQNEAQ. The CDR3 covers 16 residues.

Many counts were recorded for this clonotype. V and J are TRBV7-2 and TRBJ1-2, with a possible D match to TRBD1 (5 bases). The V and J ends lost 5 bases and 4 bases respectively, with 17 bases between them. The germline CDR1 and CDR2 sequences are SGHTA and FQGNSA. This CDR3 has 15 amino acids. The DNA of the CDR3 is TGTGCCAGCAGCCCCTGGTCGACAGCGACCTATGGCTACACCTTC. As protein: CASSPWSTATYGYTF.

In its sample, this clonotype was seen a few times. This chain joins TRBV6-2 or TRBV6-3 and TRBJ1-5; 9 nucleotides align to TRBD1. CDR3 length equals 13 residues. Germline loops: CDR1 MNHEY, CDR2 SVGEGT. After removal of 6 bases from V and 7 bases from J, the junction contained 4 bases not matched to a gene. The chain's CDR3 is CASSRTGDQPQHF. The CDR3 nucleotides read TGTGCCAGCAGCAGGACAGGGGACCAGCCCCAGCATTTT.